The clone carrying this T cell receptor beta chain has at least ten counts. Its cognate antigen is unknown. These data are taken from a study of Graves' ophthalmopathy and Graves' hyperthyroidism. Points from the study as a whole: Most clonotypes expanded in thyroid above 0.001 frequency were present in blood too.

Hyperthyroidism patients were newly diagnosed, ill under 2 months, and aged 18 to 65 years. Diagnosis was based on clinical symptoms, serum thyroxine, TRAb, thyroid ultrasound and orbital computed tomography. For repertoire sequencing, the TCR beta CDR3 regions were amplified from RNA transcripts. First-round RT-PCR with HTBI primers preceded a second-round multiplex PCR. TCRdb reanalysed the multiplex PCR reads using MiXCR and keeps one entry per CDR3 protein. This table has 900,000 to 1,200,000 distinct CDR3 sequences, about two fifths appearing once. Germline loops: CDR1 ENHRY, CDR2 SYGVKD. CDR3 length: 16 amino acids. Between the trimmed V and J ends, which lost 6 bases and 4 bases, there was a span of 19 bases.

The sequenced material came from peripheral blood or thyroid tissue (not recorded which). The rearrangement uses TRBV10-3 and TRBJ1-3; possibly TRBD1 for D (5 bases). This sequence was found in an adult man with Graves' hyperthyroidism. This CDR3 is CAISRVERSGGNTIYF. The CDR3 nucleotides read TGTGCCATCAGCCGAGTCGAGAGGTCAGGGGGAAACACCATATATTTT.